These T cell receptor beta chains were read from a single sample in a study of blood T cell repertoires in COVID-19. Generated by immunoSEQ multiplex PCR, the TCRdb table keeps only in-frame clones and is missing some. The sample lists more than 150,000 clones, nearly 80% seen once, with around 14% in the top ten. The specimen sequenced was peripheral blood. The origin of the receptors is a woman aged 80 or over with acute or convalescent COVID-19. The CDR3 runs from the conserved cysteine through the conserved F or W. The D gene is left open where the match is weak. Expanded clones get a size class; other rows say once, few or many, or leave the size out.

-,TRBV9,-,TRBJ1-3,CASSLNTHSGNTIYF,TGTGCCAGCAGTCTTAACACCCACTCTGGAAACACCATATATTTT
few,TRBV15,TRBD1,TRBJ1-5,CATSRVAGGNQPQHF,TGTGCCACCAGCAGAGTGGCAGGGGGAAATCAGCCCCAGCATTTT
-,TRBV20-1,-,TRBJ1-2,CSARVGSGYTF,TGCAGTGCGAGGGTGGGGAGTGGCTACACCTTC
-,TRBV5-1,TRBD1,TRBJ1-1,CASSAGTGLLGTEAFF,TGCGCCAGCAGCGCAGGGACAGGACTCCTGGGCACTGAAGCTTTCTTT
-,TRBV3-1/TRBV3-2,-,TRBJ1-2,CASSRTARGGYTF,TGTGCCAGTTCTAGGACAGCTCGGGGCGGCTACACCTTC
-,TRBV30,-,TRBJ2-5,CAWSVGWSETQYF,TGTGCCTGGAGTGTCGGTTGGAGCGAGACCCAGTACTTC
-,TRBV18,-,TRBJ1-5,CASSPAGDNQPQHF,TGTGCCAGCTCACCTGCGGGAGACAATCAGCCCCAGCATTTT
-,TRBV7-8,-,TRBJ1-5,CASSLETLQSLNQPQHF,TGTGCCAGCAGCTTAGAGACGTTACAGAGTCTCAATCAGCCCCAGCATTTT
-,TRBV30,TRBD1,TRBJ2-5,CAWSLGQGVGQYF,TGTGCCTGGAGTTTGGGACAGGGAGTCGGCCAGTACTTC
-,TRBV20-1,-,TRBJ1-1,CSARQGTEAFF,TGCAGTGCTAGGCAGGGGACTGAAGCTTTCTTT
-,TRBV28,TRBD2,TRBJ2-3,CASRSAGYTDTQYF,TGTGCCAGCAGGTCAGCGGGGTACACAGATACGCAGTATTTT
-,TRBV12-5,TRBD2,TRBJ2-7,CASGKTSGAYSYEQYF,TGTGCTAGTGGCAAGACTAGCGGGGCCTACTCCTACGAGCAGTACTTC
-,TRBV2,TRBD1,TRBJ2-7,CASSFNRGSSYEQYF,TGTGCCAGCAGTTTCAACAGGGGTAGCTCCTACGAGCAGTACTTC
-,TRBV5-1,-,TRBJ2-7,CASSFSGGEQYF,TGCGCCAGCAGCTTTTCCGGGGGAGAGCAGTACTTC
-,TRBV27,-,TRBJ1-3,CASSSGVGNTIYF,TGTGCCAGCAGTTCGGGGGTCGGAAACACCATATATTTT
-,TRBV4-1,-,TRBJ2-1,CASSQAGQNSYNEQFF,TGCGCCAGCAGCCAAGCGGGACAAAACTCCTACAATGAGCAGTTCTTC
-,TRBV6-6,TRBD1,TRBJ2-3,CASSPGGGTGGTDTQYF,TGTGCCAGCAGTCCGGGCGGAGGGACAGGGGGGACAGATACGCAGTATTTT
-,TRBV6-5,-,TRBJ2-1,CATQGRGAIYNEQFF,TGTGCCACCCAGGGGAGGGGGGCAATATACAATGAGCAGTTCTTC
-,TRBV5-1,TRBD2,TRBJ2-5,CASSLMTSGGETQYF,TGCGCCAGCAGCTTAATGACTAGCGGAGGAGAGACCCAGTACTTC
once,TRBV3-1/TRBV3-2,-,TRBJ2-5,CASSHLADQETQYF,TGTGCCAGCAGCCACCTAGCAGACCAAGAGACCCAGTACTTC
-,TRBV10-1,-,TRBJ2-7,CASSEGGSYEQYF,TGCGCCAGCAGTGAAGGGGGCTCCTACGAGCAGTACTTC
-,TRBV24-1,TRBD1,TRBJ2-2,CATSDVDRSNTGELFF,TGTGCCACCAGTGACGTGGACAGGTCGAACACCGGGGAGCTGTTTTTT
-,TRBV24-1,-,TRBJ1-4,CATSDPGLLNEKLFF,TGTGCCACCAGTGACCCGGGACTGCTTAATGAAAAACTGTTTTTT
once,TRBV5-4,TRBD1,TRBJ2-2,CASSYSGGKTGELFF,TGTGCCAGCAGCTATTCAGGGGGCAAGACCGGGGAGCTGTTTTTT
few,TRBV27,-,TRBJ2-1,CASIALTRSNEQFF,TGTGCCAGCATTGCGCTGACTAGAAGCAATGAGCAGTTCTTC
few,TRBV10-2,-,TRBJ1-5,CASSATASNQPQHF,TGCGCCAGCAGTGCAACAGCTAGCAATCAGCCCCAGCATTTT
-,TRBV5-6,-,TRBJ1-1,CASSFSGEWTEAFF,TGTGCCAGCAGCTTTTCAGGGGAGTGGACTGAAGCTTTCTTT
-,TRBV28,-,TRBJ1-1,CASSFAGGRLGTEAFF,TGTGCCAGCAGTTTTGCGGGGGGGCGCTTGGGTACTGAAGCTTTCTTT
-,TRBV5-4,-,TRBJ1-3,CASSYWGAGNTIYF,TGTGCCAGCAGTTACTGGGGGGCTGGAAACACCATATATTTT
-,TRBV10-2,-,TRBJ1-3,CAVLTGNTIYF,TGCGCCGTCCTTACTGGAAACACCATATATTTT
few,TRBV5-1,TRBD1,TRBJ2-7,CASRDRSSYEQYF,TGCGCCAGCAGGGACAGGAGCTCCTACGAGCAGTACTTC
-,TRBV28,-,TRBJ2-1,CASSLLRREQFF,TGTGCCAGCAGTTTGTTACGGAGGGAGCAGTTCTTC
-,TRBV7-2,-,TRBJ2-2,CASRMQGQSNTGELFF,TGTGCCAGCAGGATGCAGGGGCAGAGCAACACCGGGGAGCTGTTTTTT
-,TRBV29-1,TRBD2,TRBJ2-3,CSVVEGGVDTQYF,TGCAGCGTTGTGGAGGGAGGGGTAGATACGCAGTATTTT
-,TRBV5-4,-,TRBJ1-3,CASSLEQAGGNTIYF,TGTGCCAGCAGCTTGGAACAGGCGGGGGGAAACACCATATATTTT
-,TRBV23-1,TRBD1,TRBJ2-7,CASSHPTTRTGTYEQYF,TGCGCCAGCAGTCACCCTACGACCCGGACAGGGACGTACGAGCAGTACTTC
-,TRBV30,TRBD1,TRBJ1-3,CAWSAGDRGTGNTIYF,TGTGCCTGGAGTGCGGGGGACAGGGGGACTGGAAACACCATATATTTT
-,TRBV5-1,-,TRBJ1-2,CASSLSLPSGNTF,TGCGCCAGCAGCTTGAGTCTCCCAAGCGGGAACACCTTC